The clone carrying this TCR beta chain was detected ten times or more. Beta-chain TCR CDR3 regions were amplified from RNA transcripts. Amplification began with first-round RT-PCR using HTBI primers, then second-round multiplex PCR was performed. TCRdb passed the multiplex PCR reads through MiXCR, listing each CDR3 protein once. The sample has some 380,000 distinct CDR3 sequences, 15% seen once. Clinical symptoms, serum thyroxine, TRAb, thyroid ultrasound and orbital computed tomography were relied on for diagnosis. The data were taken from a study of Graves' ophthalmopathy and Graves' hyperthyroidism. Per the germline V gene, CDR1 is MDHEN and CDR2 is SYDVKM. V lost 5 bases to trimming and J lost 5 bases, with 10 bases between them. This CDR3 contains 12 residues.

Sequenced input: peripheral blood. The V call is TRBV28, the J call TRBJ2-7; weak D call: TRBD2 (6 bases). This receptor was identified in a woman in her late teens or twenties with stable Graves' hyperthyroidism. The CDR3 coding sequence is TGTGCCAGCAGTACCGGGGGAGACGAGCAGTACTTC. Its translation is CASSTGGDEQYF.